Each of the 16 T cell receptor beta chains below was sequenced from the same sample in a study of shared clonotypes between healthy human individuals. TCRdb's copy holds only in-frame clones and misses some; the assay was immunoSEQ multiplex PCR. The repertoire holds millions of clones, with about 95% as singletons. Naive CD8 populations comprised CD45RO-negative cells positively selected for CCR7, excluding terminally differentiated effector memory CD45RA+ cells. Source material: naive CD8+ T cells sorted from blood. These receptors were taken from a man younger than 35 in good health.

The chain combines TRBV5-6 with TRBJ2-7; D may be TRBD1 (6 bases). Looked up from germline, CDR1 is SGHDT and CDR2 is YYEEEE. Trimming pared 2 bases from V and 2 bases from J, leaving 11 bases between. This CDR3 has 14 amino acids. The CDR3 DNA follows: TGTGCCAGCAGCTTAATGGACAGCACCTACGAGCAGTACTTC. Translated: CASSLMDSTYEQYF.

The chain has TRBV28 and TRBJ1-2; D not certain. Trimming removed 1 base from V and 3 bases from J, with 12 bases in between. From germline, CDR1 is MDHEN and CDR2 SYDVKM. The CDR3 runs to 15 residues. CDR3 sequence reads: CASSLSPGGYYGYTF. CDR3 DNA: TGTGCCAGCAGTTTATCCCCGGGAGGTTACTATGGCTACACCTTC.

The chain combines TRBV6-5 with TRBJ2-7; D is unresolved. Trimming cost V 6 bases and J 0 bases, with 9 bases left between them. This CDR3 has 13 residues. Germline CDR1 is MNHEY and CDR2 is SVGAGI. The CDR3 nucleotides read TGTGCCAGCAGCCCTACTCGCTCCTACGAGCAGTACTTC. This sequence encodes CASSPTRSYEQYF.

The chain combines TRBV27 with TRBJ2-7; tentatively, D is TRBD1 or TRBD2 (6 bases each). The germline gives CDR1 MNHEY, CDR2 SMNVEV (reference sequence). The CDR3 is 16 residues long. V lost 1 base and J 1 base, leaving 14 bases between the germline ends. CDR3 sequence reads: CASSLFLLGGSYEQYF. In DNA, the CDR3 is TGTGCCAGCAGTTTATTCTTGTTAGGGGGGTCCTACGAGCAGTACTTC.

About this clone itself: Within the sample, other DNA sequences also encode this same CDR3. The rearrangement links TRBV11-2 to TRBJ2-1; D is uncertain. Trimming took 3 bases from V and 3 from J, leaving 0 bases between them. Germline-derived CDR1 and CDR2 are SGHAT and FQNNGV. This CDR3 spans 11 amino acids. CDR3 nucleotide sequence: TGTGCCAGCAGCTTCTACAATGAGCAGTTCTTC. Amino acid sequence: CASSFYNEQFF. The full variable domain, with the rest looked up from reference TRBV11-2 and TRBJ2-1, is EAGVAQSPRYKIIEKRQSVAFWCNPISGHATLYWYQQILGQGPKLLIQFQNNGVVDDSQLPKDRFSAERLKGVDSTLKIQPAKLEDSAVYLCASSFYNEQFFGPGTRLTVL.

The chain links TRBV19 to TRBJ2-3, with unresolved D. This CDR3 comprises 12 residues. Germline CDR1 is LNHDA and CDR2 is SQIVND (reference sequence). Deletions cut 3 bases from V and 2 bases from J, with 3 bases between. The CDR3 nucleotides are TGTGCCAGTAGTATCGACACAGATACGCAGTATTTT. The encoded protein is CASSIDTDTQYF.

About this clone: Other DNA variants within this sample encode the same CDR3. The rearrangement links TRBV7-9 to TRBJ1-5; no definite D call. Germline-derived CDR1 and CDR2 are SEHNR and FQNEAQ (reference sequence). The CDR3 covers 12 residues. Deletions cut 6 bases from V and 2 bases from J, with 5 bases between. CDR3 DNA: TGTGCCAGCAGTACAGGCAATCAGCCCCAGCATTTT. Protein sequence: CASSTGNQPQHF.

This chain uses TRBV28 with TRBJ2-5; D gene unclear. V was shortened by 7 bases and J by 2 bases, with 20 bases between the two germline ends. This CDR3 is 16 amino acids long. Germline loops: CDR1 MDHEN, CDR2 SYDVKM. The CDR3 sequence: CASTLVADGLQETQYF. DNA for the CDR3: TGTGCCAGCACCCTTGTGGCGGACGGATTACAAGAGACCCAGTACTTC.

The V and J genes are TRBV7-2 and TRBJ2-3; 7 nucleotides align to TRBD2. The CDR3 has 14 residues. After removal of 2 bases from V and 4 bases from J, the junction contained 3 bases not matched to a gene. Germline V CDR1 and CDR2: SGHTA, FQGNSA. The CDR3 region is CASSLTSGADTQYF. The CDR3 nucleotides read TGTGCCAGCAGCTTAACGAGCGGGGCAGATACGCAGTATTTT.

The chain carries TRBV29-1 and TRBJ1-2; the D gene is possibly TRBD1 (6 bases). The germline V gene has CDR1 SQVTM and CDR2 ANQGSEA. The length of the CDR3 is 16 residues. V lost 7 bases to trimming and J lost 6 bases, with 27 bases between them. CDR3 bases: TGCAGCGCTGATCCGGGGCCACAGGGCTCGGCGGATGGCTACACCTTC. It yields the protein CSADPGPQGSADGYTF.

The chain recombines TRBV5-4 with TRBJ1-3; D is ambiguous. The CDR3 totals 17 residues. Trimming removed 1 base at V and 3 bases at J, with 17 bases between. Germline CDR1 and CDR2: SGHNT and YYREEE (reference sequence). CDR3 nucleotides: TGTGCCAGCAGCTTGTGGTCGGACTTAAGTGATGGAAACACCATATATTTT. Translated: CASSLWSDLSDGNTIYF.

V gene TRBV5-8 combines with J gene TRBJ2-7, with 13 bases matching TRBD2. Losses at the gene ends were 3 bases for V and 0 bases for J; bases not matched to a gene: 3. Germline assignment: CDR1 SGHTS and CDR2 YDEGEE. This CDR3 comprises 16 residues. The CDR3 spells CASSYRTSGGSYEQYF. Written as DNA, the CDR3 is TGTGCCAGCAGCTACAGGACTAGCGGGGGCTCCTACGAGCAGTACTTC.

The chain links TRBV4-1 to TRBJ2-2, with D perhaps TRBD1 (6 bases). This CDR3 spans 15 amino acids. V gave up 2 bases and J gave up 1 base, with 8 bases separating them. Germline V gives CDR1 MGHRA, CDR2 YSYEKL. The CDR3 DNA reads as TGCGCCAGCAGCCAACAGGGGAGGAACACCGGGGAGCTGTTTTTT. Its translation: CASSQQGRNTGELFF.

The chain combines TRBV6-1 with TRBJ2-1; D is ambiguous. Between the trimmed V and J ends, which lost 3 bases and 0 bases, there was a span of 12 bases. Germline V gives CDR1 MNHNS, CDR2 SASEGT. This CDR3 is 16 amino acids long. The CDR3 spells CASSDVARSSYNEQFF. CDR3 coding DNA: TGTGCCAGCAGTGACGTCGCCCGGAGCTCCTACAATGAGCAGTTCTTC.

CDR3 in amino acids: CASSPGQTYGYTF. The CDR3 nucleotides read TGCGCCAGCAGTCCGGGACAAACCTATGGCTACACCTTC. The genes are TRBV10-1 and TRBJ1-2; possible D gene TRBD1, 6 bases. Trimming took off 5 bases at V and 4 bases at J, with 11 bases between the two ends. Germline CDR1 is WNHNN and CDR2 is SYGVQD (reference sequence). The length of the CDR3 is 13 residues.

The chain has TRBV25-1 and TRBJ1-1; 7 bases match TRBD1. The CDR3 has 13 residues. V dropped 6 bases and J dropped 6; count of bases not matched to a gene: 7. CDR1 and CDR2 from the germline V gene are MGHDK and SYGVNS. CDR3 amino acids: CASRLTGSAEAFF. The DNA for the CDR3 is TGTGCCAGCAGATTGACAGGGAGCGCTGAAGCTTTCTTT. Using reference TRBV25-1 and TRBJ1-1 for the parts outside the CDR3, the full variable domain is EADIYQTPRYLVIGTGKKITLECSQTMGHDKMYWYQQDPGMELHLIHYSYGVNSTEKGDLSSESTVSRIRTEHFPLTLESARPSHTSQYLCASRLTGSAEAFFGQGTRLTVV.